The clone carrying this T cell receptor beta chain has just one count. The antigen remains unidentified. These data originate in a study of metastatic and nonmetastatic thyroid tumors. Study as a whole: Malignant and benign thyroid patients had repertoires compared in peripheral blood and tumor or nodule tissue.

Patients had received no treatment of any kind before thyroid surgery. The study's findings and limits: When malignant thyroid tumors were compared with benign nodules, TCR beta diversity was reportedly significantly higher in the malignant tumors. This held in both blood and tumor samples.

Authors' data handling: The study's classifier, a distant-metastasis tool for papillary thyroid cancer, was built using CDR3 differences across clinicopathological groups. TCRdb re-called the PCR reads through MiXCR. The V and J calls reflect TCRdb's pipeline rather than the authors' work. This table holds roughly 11,000 clones, more than 25% found once. The sequenced sample was adjacent normal tissue. The TCR originated in a male donor with papillary thyroid cancer or a benign thyroid nodule (not recorded which). Some clones in this sample may be carry-over from other donors' samples.

In DNA, the CDR3 is TGCGCCAGCAGCATACCTACGGGACAGCTTAATGAAAAACTGTTTTTT. This translates into CASSIPTGQLNEKLFF. This chain joins TRBV5-1 and TRBJ1-4; TRBD1 matches at 7 bases. With 4 bases clipped from V and 4 bases from J, the junction kept 10 bases outside the gene matches. This CDR3 is built from 16 residues. In germline, CDR1 is SGHRS, CDR2 YFSETQ.